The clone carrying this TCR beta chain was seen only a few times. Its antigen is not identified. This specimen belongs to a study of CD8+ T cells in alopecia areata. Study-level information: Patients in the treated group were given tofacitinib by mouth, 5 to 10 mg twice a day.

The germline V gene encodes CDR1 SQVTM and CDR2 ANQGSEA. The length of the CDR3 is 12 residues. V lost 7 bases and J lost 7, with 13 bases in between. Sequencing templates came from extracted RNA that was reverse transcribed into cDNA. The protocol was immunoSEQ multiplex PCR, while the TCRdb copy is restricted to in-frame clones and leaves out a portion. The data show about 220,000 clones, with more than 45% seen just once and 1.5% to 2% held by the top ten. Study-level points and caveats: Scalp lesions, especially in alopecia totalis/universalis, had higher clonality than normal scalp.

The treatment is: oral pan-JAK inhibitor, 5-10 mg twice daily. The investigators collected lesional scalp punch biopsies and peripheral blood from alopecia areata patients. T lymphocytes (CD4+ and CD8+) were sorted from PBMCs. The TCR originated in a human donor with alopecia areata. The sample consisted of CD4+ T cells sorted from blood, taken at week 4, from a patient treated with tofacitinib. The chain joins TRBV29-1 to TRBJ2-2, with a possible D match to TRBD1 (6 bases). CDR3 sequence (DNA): TGCAGCGCTGTCCAGGGGATCGGGGAGCTGTTTTTT. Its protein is CSAVQGIGELFF.